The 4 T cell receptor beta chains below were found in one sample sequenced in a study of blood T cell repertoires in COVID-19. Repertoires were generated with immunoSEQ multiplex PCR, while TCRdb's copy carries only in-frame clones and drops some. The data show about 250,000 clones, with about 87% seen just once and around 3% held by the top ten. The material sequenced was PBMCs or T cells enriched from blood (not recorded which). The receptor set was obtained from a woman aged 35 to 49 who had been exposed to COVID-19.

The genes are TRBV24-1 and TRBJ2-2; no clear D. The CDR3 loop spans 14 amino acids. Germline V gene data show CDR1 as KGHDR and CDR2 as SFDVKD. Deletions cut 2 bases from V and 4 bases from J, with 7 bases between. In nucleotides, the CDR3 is TGTGCCACCAGTGATTCATGGAGCACCGGGGAGCTGTTTTTT. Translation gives CATSDSWSTGELFF.

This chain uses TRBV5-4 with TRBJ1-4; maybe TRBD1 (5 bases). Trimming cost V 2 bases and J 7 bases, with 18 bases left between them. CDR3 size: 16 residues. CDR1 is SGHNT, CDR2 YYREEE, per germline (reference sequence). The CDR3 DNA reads TGTGCCAGCAGCTTTGGAGGAACGGGGGTTGGTGAAAAACTGTTTTTT. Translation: CASSFGGTGVGEKLFF.

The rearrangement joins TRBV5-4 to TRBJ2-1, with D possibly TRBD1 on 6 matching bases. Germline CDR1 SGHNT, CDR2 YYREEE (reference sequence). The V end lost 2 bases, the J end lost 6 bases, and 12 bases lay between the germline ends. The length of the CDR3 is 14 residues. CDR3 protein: CASSLQGPSNEQFF. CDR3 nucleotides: TGTGCCAGCAGCTTACAGGGACCGTCCAATGAGCAGTTCTTC.

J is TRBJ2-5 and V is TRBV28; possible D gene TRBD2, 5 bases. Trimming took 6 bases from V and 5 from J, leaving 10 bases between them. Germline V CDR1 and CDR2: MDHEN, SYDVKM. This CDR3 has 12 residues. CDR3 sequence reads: CASRRAGETQYF. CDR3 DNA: TGTGCCAGCAGGAGGGCCGGGGAGACCCAGTACTTC. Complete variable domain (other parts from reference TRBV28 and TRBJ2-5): DVKVTQSSRYLVKRTGEKVFLECVQDMDHENMFWYRQDPGLGLRLIYFSYDVKMKEKGDIPEGYSVSREKKERFSLILESASTNQTSMYLCASRRAGETQYFGPGTRLLVL.